This TCR beta chain originates from a study of T-cell memory formation after mild COVID-19. Whole-study results and caveats: There was no confirmation that second-wave clones peaking on day 37 were SARS-CoV-2 specific.

TCR alpha and TCR beta cDNA libraries carrying sample barcodes and UMIs were produced by 5'RACE using constant-segment primers. TCRdb passed the 5' RACE reads through MiXCR, listing each CDR3 protein once. The repertoire holds roughly 560,000 distinct CDR3 sequences, with roughly 20% as singletons. Concerning this clonotype itself: The antigen is undetermined.

This receptor was identified in an adult woman who had mild COVID-19 (a few samples of this study predate the infection). Cell type and time point are not known. Sequencing used PBMCs or a T cell subset sorted from them (not recorded which).

The CDR3 DNA sequence: TGTGCCTGGAGTGTCAGGGGAAATTCACCCCTCCACTTT. Protein product: CAWSVRGNSPLHF. The chain carries TRBV30 and TRBJ1-6; tentative D call: TRBD1 (6 bases). Germline assignment: CDR1 GTSNPN and CDR2 SVGIG (reference sequence). This CDR3 region has 13 residues. V was cut by 0 bases and J by 7 bases, with 7 bases left in between.